This T cell receptor (beta chain) was captured in a study of shared clonotypes between healthy human individuals. Study results and limitations: Rarefaction showed that sequencing of sorted subsets was incomplete (despite large depth).

A note on this clone: Antigen specificity is unknown.

Here immunoSEQ multiplex PCR was the method, and the copy in TCRdb shows in-frame clones only, minus some. The sample comprises roughly 850,000 clones, about 96% of which are singletons, and less than 0.25% rests with the top ten. V was clipped by 4 bases and J by 3 bases; unmatched bases: 7. The CDR3 extends over 16 amino acids. The V gene's germline CDR1 is SNHLY and CDR2 FYNNEI. As defined, naive CD8 cells were CD45RO-negative and positively selected for CCR7, with terminally differentiated effector memory CD45RA+ cells excluded. V usage is TRBV2 and J usage is TRBJ2-1; 9 bases fit TRBD1. The sequence came from a man aged 25-45 years in good health. Sequenced: naive CD8+ T cells sorted from blood. CDR3 protein: CASSGETGGFYNEQFF. The CDR3 DNA is TGTGCCAGCAGTGGCGAGACAGGGGGGTTCTACAATGAGCAGTTCTTC.